This TCR beta chain was identified in a study of somatic mutations in cytotoxic T cells in rheumatoid arthritis (dated by TCRdb to 2016 to 2017). Some background on the complete study: Patient peripheral blood (around 30 ml EDTA) was drawn right after diagnosis and before any treatment started. In newly diagnosed rheumatoid arthritis without treatment, the study examined if expanded CD8+ T-cell clones harbor somatic mutations, relying on TCRB deep sequencing to characterize clonality. Patients and controls did not essentially differ in median age, which was nearly identical between the groups. A FACSAria II or Sony SH800 was used to flow-sort some V beta antibody-stained T-cell populations at nearly 100% purity, and TCRB sequencing was also done on sorted V beta1+ cells. A total of roughly 60 rheumatoid arthritis patients and 15 to 25 healthy controls underwent TCRB deep sequencing.

On an AutoMACS, CD4+ and CD8+ cells were isolated via positive magnetic bead selection, and their purity was verified by flow cytometry. Clonal expansions were first screened by flow cytometry with a TCR V beta antibody panel, then characterized by TCRB deep sequencing of sorted CD8+ fractions. Peripheral blood mononuclear cells were isolated by Ficoll-Paque PLUS density gradient separation. DNA was extracted from CD4-enriched, CD8-enriched or PBMC samples with Nucleospin Tissue or Tissue XS kits and quantified with a Qubit 2.0 fluorometer. The research as a whole found: Healthy controls showed no age-related increase in CD8+ clonality, whereas patients did (Spearman r ≈ 0.49). In 8 of 65 patients the largest CD8+ clone exceeded 20% of CD8+ cells, and several identical CD8+ TCRB sequences were shared between blood and synovial fluid. The slight underrepresentation of TRBV07 in patients was not corrected for multiple comparisons. There was no significant difference in CD8+ T-cell clonality between rheumatoid arthritis patients and age-matched healthy controls. The antigen targets of the expanded CD8+ clones were unknown, and absence from virus-specific databases did not rule out viral specificity.

Genomic DNA underwent TCRB CDR3 sequencing using the immunoSEQ assay. Per the source publication's procedure: Patient CD8+ clones larger than 1% were compared against published virus-specific TCRB sequences, and only a few matched. The analyses included only productive TCRB rearrangements. Defining a clone by its unique TCRB CDR3 sequence, the study calculated clonality as a productive clonality index derived from Shannon entropy. To calculate repertoire overlap between two samples, the template counts of each clone were considered relative to each sample's total templates. A correlation with a Spearman r of roughly 0.61 was found between V-gene usage by flow cytometry and V-gene usage by TCRB sequencing. TCRdb re-hosts the immuneACCESS table, in-frame sequences only. Its copies lack some clones; in the studies checked, an unresolved V gene accounts for under half of them, and the cause for the rest is not known. The DNA gave D and trimming, while V, J and clone size come from that table. This sample is represented by around 15,000 clones; around 80% of them were singletons. The ten largest account for about 21% of the sample.

A word on this clone: This clone's antigen is unknown. Base qualities are missing; no much larger clone stands one base away.

Trimming removed 0 bases from V and 3 bases from J, leaving 6 bases between the germline ends. The CDR3 spans 13 residues, from the cysteine through the phenylalanine. The only DNA kept is the CDR3, 39 bases in frame from the first base. CDR1 SGHAT and CDR2 FQNNGV were looked up in the germline V gene. Sequenced sample: CD8+ T cells sorted from blood. The rearranged segments are TRBV11-2 and TRBJ2-7; the D gene identity is not certain. This sequence originates from an adult with rheumatoid arthritis. DNA sequence: TGTGCCAGCAGCTTAGAACCAGGCTACGAGCAGTACTTC. It translates to CASSLEPGYEQYF.